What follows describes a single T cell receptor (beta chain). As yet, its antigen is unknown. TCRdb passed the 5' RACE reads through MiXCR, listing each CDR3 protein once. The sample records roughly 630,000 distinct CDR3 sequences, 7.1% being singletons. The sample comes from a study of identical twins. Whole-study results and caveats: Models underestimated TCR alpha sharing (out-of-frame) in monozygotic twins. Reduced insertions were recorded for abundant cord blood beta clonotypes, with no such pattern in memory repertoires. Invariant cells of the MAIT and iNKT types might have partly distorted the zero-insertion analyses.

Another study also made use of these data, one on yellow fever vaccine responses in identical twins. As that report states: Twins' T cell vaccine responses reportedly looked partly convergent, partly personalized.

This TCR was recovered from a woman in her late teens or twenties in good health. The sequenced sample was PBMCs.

The CDR3 sequence is CASSLRGETEAFF. The DNA of the CDR3 is TGTGCCAGCAGCCTTAGGGGGGAGACTGAAGCTTTCTTT. The rearrangement joins TRBV3-1 to TRBJ1-1; weak D call: TRBD1 (6 bases). This CDR3 has 13 residues. The germline V gene has CDR1 LGHDT and CDR2 YNNKEL (reference sequence). Trimming pared 4 bases from V and 5 bases from J, leaving 11 bases between.